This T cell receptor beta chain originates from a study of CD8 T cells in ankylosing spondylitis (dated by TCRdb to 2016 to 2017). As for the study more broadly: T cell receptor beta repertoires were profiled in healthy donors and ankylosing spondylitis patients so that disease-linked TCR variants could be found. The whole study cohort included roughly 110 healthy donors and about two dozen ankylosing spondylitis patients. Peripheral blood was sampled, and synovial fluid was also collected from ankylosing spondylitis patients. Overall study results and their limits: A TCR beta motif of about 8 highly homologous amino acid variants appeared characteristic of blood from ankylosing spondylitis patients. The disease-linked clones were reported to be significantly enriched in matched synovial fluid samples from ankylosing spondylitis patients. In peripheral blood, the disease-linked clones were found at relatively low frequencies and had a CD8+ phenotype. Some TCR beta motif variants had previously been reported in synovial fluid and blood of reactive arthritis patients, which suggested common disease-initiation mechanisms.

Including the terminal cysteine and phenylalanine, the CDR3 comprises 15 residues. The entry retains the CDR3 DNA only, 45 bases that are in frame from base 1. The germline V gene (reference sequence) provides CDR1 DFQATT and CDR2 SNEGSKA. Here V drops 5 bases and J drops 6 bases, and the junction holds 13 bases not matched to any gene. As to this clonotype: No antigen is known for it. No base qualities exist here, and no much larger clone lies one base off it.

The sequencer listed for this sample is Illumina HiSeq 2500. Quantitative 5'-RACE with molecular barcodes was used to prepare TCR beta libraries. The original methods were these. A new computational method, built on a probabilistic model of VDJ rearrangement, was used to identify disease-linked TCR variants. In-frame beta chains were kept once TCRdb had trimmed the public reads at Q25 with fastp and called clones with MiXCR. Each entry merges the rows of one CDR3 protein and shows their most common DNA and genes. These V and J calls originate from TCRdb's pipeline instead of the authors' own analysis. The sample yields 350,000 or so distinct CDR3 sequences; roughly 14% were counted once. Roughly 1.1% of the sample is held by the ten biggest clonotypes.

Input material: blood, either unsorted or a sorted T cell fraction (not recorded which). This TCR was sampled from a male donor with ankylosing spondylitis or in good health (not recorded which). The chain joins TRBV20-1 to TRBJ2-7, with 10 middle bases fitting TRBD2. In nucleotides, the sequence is TGCAGTGCTGCCCTCCCTAGCGGGAGTTCACCCGAGCAGTACTTC. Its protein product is CSAALPSGSSPEQYF.